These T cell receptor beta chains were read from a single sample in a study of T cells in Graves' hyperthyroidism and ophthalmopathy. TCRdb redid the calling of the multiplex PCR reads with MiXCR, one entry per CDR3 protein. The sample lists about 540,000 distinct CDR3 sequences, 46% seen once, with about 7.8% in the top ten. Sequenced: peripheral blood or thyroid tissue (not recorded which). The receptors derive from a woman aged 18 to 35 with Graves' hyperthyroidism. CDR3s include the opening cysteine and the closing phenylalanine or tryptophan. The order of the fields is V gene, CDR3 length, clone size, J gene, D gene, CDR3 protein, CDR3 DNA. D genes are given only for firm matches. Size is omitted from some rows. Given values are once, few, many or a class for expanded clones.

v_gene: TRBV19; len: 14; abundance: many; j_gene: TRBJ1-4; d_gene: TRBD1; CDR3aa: CASNKRQGGEKLFF; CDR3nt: TGTGCCAGTAACAAGAGACAGGGCGGAGAAAAACTGTTTTTT
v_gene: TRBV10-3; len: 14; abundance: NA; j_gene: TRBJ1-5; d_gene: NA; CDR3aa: CAISEFGTSQPQHF; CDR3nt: TGTGCCATCAGTGAGTTTGGGACTAGTCAGCCCCAGCATTTT
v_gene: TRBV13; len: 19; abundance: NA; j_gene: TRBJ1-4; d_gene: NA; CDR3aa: CASSFYICSPARSWEKLFF; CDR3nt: NA
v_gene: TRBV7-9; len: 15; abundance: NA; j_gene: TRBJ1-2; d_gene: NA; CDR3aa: CASSLEGGANYGYTF; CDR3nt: TGTGCCAGCAGCTTAGAGGGGGGAGCTAACTATGGCTACACCTTC
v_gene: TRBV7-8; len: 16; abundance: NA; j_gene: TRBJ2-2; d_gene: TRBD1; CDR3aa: CASSTGAAANTGELFF; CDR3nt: TGTGCCAGCAGCACAGGGGCAGCAGCGAACACCGGGGAGCTGTTTTTT
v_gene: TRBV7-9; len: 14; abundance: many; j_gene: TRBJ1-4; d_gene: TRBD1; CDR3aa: CASSFGQVEEKLFF; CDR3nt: TGTGCCAGCAGCTTTGGACAGGTTGAGGAAAAACTGTTTTTT
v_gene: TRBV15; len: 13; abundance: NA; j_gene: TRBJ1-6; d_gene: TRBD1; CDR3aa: CATTGTGGSPLHF; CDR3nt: TGTGCCACCACCGGGACAGGGGGTTCACCCCTCCACTTT
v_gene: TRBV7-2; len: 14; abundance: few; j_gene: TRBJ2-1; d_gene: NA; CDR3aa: CASSLPALLANQFF; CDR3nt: TGTGCCAGCAGTCTACCCGCTTTGCTCGCCAATCAGTTCTTC
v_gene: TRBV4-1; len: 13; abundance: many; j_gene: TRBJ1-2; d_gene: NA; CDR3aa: CASSQDRAGSYTF; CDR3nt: TGCGCCAGCAGCCAAGATCGGGCAGGGAGCTACACCTTC
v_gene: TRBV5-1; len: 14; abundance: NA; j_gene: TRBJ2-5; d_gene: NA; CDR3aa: CASSLGGDQETQYF; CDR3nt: TGCGCCAGCAGCTTGGGGGGAGACCAAGAGACCCAGTACTTC
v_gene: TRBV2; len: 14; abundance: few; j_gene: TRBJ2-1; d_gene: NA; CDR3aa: CASSKGDSYNEQFF; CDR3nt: TGTGCCAGCAGCAAAGGGGATTCCTACAATGAGCAGTTCTTC
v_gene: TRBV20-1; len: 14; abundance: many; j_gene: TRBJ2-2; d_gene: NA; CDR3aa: CSASLLGVTGELFF; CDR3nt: TGCAGTGCTAGTCTCCTAGGGGTAACCGGGGAGCTGTTTTTT
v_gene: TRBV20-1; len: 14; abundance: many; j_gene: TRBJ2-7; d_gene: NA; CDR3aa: CSARPTTGSYEQYF; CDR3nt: TGCAGTGCTAGACCCACGACAGGTTCCTACGAGCAGTACTTC